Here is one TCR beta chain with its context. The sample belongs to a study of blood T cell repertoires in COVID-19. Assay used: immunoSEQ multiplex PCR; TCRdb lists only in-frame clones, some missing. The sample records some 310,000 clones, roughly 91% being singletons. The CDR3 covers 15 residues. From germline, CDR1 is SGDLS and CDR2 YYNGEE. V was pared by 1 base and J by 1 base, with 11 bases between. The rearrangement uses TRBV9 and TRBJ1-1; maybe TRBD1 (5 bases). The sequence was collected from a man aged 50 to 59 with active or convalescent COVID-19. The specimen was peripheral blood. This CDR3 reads CASSVQGIPNTEAFF. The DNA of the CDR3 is TGTGCCAGCAGCGTACAGGGAATCCCGAACACTGAAGCTTTCTTT.